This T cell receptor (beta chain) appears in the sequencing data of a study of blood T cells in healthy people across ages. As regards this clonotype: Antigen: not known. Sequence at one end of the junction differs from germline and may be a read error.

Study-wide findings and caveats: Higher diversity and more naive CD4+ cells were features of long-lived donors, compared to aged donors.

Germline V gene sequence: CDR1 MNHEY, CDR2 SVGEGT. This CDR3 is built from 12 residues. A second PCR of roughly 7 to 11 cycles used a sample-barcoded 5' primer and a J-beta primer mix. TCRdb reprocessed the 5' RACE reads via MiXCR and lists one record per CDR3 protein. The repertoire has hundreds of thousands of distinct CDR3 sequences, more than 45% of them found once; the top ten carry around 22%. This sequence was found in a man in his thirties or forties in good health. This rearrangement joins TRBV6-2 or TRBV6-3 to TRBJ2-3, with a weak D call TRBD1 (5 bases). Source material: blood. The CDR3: CAGRALGDTQYF. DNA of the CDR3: TGTGCCGGCAGGGCGCTCGGAGATACGCAGTATTTT.